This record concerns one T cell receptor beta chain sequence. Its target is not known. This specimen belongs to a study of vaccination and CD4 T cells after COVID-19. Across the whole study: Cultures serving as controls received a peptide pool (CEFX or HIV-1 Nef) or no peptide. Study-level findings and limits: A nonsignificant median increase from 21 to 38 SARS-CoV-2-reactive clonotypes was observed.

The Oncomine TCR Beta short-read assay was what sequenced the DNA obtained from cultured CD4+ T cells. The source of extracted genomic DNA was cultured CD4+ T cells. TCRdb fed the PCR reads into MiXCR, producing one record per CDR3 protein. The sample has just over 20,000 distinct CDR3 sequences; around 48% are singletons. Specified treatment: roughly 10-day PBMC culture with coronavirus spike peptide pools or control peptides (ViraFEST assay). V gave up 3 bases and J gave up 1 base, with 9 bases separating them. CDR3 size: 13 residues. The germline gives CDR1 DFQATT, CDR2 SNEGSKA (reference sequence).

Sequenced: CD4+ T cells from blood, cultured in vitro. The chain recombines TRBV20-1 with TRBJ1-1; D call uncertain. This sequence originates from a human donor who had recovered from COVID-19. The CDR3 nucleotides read TGCAGTGCTAGGAGAGTGGGGAACACTGAAGCTTTCTTT. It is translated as CSARRVGNTEAFF.